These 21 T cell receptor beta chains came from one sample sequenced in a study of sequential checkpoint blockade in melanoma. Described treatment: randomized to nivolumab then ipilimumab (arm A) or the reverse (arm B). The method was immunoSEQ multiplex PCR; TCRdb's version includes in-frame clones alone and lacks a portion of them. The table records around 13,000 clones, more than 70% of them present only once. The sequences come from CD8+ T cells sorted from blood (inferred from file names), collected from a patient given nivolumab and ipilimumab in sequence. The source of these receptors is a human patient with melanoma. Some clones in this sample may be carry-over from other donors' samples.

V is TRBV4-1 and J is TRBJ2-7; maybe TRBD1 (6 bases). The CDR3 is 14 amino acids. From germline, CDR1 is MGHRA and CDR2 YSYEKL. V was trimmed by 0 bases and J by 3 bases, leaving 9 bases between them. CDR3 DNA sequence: TGCGCCAGCAGCCAAGATGAGGACAGCTACGAGCAGTACTTC. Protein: CASSQDEDSYEQYF.

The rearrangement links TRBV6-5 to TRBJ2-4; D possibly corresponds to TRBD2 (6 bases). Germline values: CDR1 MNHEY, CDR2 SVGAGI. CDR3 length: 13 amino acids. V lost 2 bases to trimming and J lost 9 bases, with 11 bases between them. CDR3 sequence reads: CASSYGQGGIQYF. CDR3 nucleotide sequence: TGTGCCAGCAGTTACGGGCAGGGAGGCATTCAGTACTTC.

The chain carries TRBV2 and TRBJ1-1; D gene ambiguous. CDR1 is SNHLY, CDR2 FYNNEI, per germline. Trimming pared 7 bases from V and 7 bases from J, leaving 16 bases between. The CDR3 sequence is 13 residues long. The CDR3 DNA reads TGTGCCAGCAATACCGAGGCCCGGGGTGAAGCTTTCTTT. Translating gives CASNTEARGEAFF.

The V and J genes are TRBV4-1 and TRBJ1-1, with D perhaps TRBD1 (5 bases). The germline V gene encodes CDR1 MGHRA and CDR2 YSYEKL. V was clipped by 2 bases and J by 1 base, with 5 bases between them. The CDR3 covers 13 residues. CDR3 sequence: CASSQTGNTEAFF. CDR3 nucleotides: TGCGCCAGCAGCCAAACAGGGAACACTGAAGCTTTCTTT.

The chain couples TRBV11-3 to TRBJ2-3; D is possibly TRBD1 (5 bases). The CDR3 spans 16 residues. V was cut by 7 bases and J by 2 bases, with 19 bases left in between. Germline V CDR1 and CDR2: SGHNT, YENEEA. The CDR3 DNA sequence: TGTGCCAGCACCACCACCTGGGCAGGGCCCACAGATACGCAGTATTTT. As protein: CASTTTWAGPTDTQYF.

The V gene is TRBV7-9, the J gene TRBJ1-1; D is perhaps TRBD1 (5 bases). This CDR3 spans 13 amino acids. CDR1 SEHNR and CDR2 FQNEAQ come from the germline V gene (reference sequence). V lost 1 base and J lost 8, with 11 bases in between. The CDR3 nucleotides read TGTGCCAGCAGCTTAGGGACACTACCGGAAGCTTTCTTT. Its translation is CASSLGTLPEAFF. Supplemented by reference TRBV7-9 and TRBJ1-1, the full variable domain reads DTGVSQNPRHKITKRGQNVTFRCDPISEHNRLYWYRQTLGQGPEFLTYFQNEAQLEKSRLLSDRFSAERPKGSFSTLEIQRTEQGDSAMYLCASSLGTLPEAFFGQGTRLTVV.

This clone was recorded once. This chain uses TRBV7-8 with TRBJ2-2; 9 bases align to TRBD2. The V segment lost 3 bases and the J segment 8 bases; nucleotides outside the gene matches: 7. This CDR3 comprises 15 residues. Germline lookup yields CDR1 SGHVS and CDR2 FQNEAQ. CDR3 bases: TGTGCCAGCAGCTTCGCGGGGGGGCGATGGGGGGAGCTGTTTTTT. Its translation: CASSFAGGRWGELFF.

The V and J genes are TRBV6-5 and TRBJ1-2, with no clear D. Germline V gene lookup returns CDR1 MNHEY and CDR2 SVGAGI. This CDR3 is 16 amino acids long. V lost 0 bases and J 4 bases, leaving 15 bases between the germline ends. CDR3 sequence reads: CASSYSLRRDIYGYTF. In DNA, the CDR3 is TGTGCCAGCAGTTACTCCCTCCGTCGTGACATCTATGGCTACACCTTC.

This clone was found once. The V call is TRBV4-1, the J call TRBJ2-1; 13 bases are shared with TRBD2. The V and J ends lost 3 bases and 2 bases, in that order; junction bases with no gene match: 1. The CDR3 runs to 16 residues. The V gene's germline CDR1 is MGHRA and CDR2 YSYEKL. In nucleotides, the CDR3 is TGCGCCAGCAGCCAGACTAGCGGGGGGCCCTACAATGAGCAGTTCTTC. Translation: CASSQTSGGPYNEQFF.

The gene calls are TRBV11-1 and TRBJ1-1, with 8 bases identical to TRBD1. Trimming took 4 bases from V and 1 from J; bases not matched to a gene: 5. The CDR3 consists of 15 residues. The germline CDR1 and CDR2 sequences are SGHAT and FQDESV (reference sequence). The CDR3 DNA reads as TGTGCCAGCAGCTGGACAGGGTCAGCGAACACTGAAGCTTTCTTT. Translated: CASSWTGSANTEAFF.

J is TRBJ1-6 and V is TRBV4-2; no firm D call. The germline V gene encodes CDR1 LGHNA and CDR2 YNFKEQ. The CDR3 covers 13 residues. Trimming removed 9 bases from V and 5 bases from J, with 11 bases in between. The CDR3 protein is CASRWRNNSPLHF. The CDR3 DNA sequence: TGTGCCAGTAGATGGAGGAATAATTCACCCCTCCACTTT.

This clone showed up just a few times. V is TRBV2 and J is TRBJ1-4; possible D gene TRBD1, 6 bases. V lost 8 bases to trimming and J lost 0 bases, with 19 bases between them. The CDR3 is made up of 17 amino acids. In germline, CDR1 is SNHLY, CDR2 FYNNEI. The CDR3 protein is CASVGHPYQATNEKLFF. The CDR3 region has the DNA TGTGCCAGCGTGGGACATCCGTACCAGGCAACTAATGAAAAACTGTTTTTT. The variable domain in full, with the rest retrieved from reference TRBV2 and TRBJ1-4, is EPEVTQTPSHQVTQMGQEVILRCVPISNHLYFYWYRQILGQKVEFLVSFYNNEISEKSEIFDDQFSVERPDGSNFTLKIRSTKLEDSAMYFCASVGHPYQATNEKLFFGSGTQLSVL.

CDR3 in DNA: TGTGCCAGCAGCTATAGCTCCTACGAGCAGTACTTC. This encodes CASSYSSYEQYF. J is TRBJ2-7 and V is TRBV11-2, with no clear D. This CDR3 has 12 residues. Between the trimmed V and J ends, which lost 4 bases and 0 bases, there was a span of 4 bases. Germline V gives CDR1 SGHAT, CDR2 FQNNGV.

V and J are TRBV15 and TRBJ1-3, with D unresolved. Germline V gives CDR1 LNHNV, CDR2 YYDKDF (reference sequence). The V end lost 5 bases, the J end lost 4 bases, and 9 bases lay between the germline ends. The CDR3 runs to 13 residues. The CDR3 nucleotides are TGTGCCACCAGCGTCCTCAGGGGAAACACCATATATTTT. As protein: CATSVLRGNTIYF.

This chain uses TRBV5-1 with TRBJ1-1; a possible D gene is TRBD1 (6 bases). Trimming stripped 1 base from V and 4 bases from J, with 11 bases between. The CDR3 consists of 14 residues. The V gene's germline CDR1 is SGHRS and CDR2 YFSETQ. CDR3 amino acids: CASSLTGWSTEAFF. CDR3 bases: TGCGCCAGCAGCTTGACAGGGTGGAGCACTGAAGCTTTCTTT.

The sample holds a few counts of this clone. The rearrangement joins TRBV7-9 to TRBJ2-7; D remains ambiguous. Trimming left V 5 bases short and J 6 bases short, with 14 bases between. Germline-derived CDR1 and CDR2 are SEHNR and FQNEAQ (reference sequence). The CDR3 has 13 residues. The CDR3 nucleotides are TGTGCCAGCAGCCCCCCGGGTAGACTCGAGCAGTACTTC. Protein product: CASSPPGRLEQYF. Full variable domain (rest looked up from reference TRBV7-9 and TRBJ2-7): DTGVSQNPRHKITKRGQNVTFRCDPISEHNRLYWYRQTLGQGPEFLTYFQNEAQLEKSRLLSDRFSAERPKGSFSTLEIQRTEQGDSAMYLCASSPPGRLEQYFGPGTRLTVT.

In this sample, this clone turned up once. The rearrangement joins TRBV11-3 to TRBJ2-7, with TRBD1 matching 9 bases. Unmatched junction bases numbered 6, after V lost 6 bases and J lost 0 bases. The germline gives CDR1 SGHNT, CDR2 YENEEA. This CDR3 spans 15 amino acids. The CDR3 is CASRRGQGSSYEQYF. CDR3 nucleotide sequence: TGTGCCAGCAGACGAGGACAGGGGAGCTCCTACGAGCAGTACTTC. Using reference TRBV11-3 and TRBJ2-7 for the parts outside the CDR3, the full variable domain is EAGVVQSPRYKIIEKKQPVAFWCNPISGHNTLYWYLQNLGQGPELLIRYENEEAVDDSQLPKDRFSAERLKGVDSTLKIQPAELGDSAVYLCASRRGQGSSYEQYFGPGTRLTVT.

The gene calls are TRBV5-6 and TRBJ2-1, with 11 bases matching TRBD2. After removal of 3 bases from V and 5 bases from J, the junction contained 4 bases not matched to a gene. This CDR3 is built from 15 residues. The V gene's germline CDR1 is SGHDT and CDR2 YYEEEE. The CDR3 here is CASSWPGLADNEQFF. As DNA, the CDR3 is TGTGCCAGCAGCTGGCCGGGACTAGCGGACAATGAGCAGTTCTTC.

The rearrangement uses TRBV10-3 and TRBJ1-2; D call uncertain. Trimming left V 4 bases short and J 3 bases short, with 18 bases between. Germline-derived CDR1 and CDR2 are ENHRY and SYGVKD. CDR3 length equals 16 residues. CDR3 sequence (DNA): TGTGCCATCAGTGGGGTTACAGTCAGTCCGGACTATGGCTACACCTTC. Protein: CAISGVTVSPDYGYTF.

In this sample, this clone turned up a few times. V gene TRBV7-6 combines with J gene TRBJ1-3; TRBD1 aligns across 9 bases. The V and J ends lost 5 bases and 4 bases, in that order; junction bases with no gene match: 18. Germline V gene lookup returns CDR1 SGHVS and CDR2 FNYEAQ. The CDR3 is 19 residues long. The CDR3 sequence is CASSRPPGQGERHGNTIYF. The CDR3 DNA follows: TGTGCCAGCAGCCGCCCACCGGGACAGGGAGAGAGGCACGGAAACACCATATATTTT.

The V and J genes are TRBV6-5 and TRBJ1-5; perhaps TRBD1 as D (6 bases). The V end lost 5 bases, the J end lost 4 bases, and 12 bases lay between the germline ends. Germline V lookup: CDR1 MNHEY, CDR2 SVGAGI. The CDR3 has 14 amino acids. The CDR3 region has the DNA TGTGCCAGCAGTCCCGGACAGACTAATCAGCCCCAGCATTTT. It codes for CASSPGQTNQPQHF.